In its sample, the clone carrying this TCR beta chain was seen many times. Every TCR cDNA molecule bore a unique molecular identifier. TCRdb independently ran MiXCR on the 5' RACE reads; one entry per CDR3 protein. The sample holds fewer than 1,500 distinct CDR3 sequences, about 6.5% seen once. This record comes from a study of spatial heterogeneity in lung cancer. Indicated time point: sample taken at primary tumor resection. Sequences were derived from normal lung tissue next to the tumor, sampled at surgery. The source is a male donor with early-stage non-small cell lung cancer.

For the CDR3, the DNA is TGTGCCAGCAGCCAAGATGCGGGGGACGGGCAGTTCTTC. It is translated as CASSQDAGDGQFF. This rearrangement joins TRBV4-2 to TRBJ2-1; 7 nucleotides match TRBD2. CDR1 is LGHNA and CDR2 is YNFKEQ in the germline V gene. The CDR3 consists of 13 residues. Trimming took 0 bases from V and 12 from J; bases not matched to a gene: 5.